The entry that follows covers one TCR beta chain sequence. Its binding antigen is unknown. One base away there is no much larger clone; base qualities are not given. Patients undergoing total pancreatectomy with islet autotransplantation (TPIAT) were the source of the chronic pancreatitis pancreas tissue. No known history of diabetes was present in the included chronic pancreatitis patients. For TCRbeta sequencing, genomic DNA was extracted directly from bulk pancreas tissue without sorting T cells. No particular cause of disease was identified in idiopathic chronic pancreatitis patients. Pancreas tissues were collected consecutively from patients and organ donors at two US centers. This sample was included in a study of immune characteristics of hereditary and idiopathic chronic pancreatitis. Describing the broader study: Local pancreatic immune cells and TCRbeta repertoires were profiled in hereditary and idiopathic chronic pancreatitis and were compared with control organ donor pancreases. TCRbeta sequencing covered about 5 control pancreases, fewer than 10 hereditary chronic pancreatitis pancreases and about six idiopathic chronic pancreatitis pancreases. The gDNA-based approach was chosen because it involved minimal in vitro experimental manipulation of pancreas-infiltrating T cells.

The library was prepared using the immunoSEQ multiplex PCR assay. From pancreatic genomic DNA, the TCRbeta CDR3 region and adjacent sequences were amplified and sequenced. Processing in the source paper ran as follows. Productive clonality and productive rearrangement counts were measured along with repertoire diversity, which was expressed as a mean normalized Shannon-Wiener index. Control and chronic pancreatitis repertoire metrics were compared by means of the nonparametric Mann-Whitney U test. A shared clonotype was defined as a CDR3beta sequence with the same amino acid composition and length across subjects. TCRdb mirrors the immuneACCESS table, restricted to in-frame sequences. Some clones are absent from its copies; in checked studies, under half trace to an unresolved V gene, and the reason for the others is unknown. Clone size and V and J calls were adopted from that table, with D and trimming inferred from the DNA. This sample lists roughly 9,000 clones; 75% to 85% were detected once. The ten largest clones capture 14% of the sample.

Including the terminal cysteine and phenylalanine, the CDR3 comprises 13 residues. CDR3 DNA only is kept here, 39 bases in frame from base 1. General conclusions and limits of the study: Differences in Vbeta-Jbeta gene family usage, including TRBV10, TRBV19, TRBV23 and TRBV5, were found between hereditary and idiopathic chronic pancreatitis. Both chronic pancreatitis groups showed significantly increased TCRbeta repertoire diversity and reduced clonality versus controls. The study did not include chronic pancreatitis caused by alcohol use. Among about a dozen chronic pancreatitis patients, higher numbers of productive TCR rearrangements went along with higher disease severity scores, showing a positive correlation. Patient tissue was available only at the time of TPIAT, so disease duration differences may have influenced immune findings.

Recombination joined TRBV12-1 with TRBJ2-1; the D call in the table, TRBD1, was not verified against the DNA. TRBV12-1 is noted as a pseudogene. The sequenced material came from pancreas tissue with idiopathic chronic pancreatitis. Interpreted using the paper, the cell subset or site label stands for: chronic pancreatitis without an identified cause. The sequence came from a human donor with chronic pancreatitis. The CDR3 here reads CASSLRTGNEQFF. The sequenced DNA is TGTGCCAGCAGCCTCCGGACAGGCAATGAGCAGTTCTTC.